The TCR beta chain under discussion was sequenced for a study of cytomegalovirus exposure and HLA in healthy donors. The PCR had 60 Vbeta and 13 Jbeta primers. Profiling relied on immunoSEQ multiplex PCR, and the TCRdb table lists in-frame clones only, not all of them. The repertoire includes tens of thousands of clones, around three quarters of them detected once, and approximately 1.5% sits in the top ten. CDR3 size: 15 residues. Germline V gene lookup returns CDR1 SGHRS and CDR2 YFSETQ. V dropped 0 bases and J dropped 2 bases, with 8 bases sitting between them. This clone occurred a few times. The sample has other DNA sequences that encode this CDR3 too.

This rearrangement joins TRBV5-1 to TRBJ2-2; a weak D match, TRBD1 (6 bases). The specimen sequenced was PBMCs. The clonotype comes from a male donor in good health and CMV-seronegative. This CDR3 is CASSLGTANTGELFF. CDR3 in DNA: TGCGCCAGCAGCTTGGGGACAGCCAACACCGGGGAGCTGTTTTTT.